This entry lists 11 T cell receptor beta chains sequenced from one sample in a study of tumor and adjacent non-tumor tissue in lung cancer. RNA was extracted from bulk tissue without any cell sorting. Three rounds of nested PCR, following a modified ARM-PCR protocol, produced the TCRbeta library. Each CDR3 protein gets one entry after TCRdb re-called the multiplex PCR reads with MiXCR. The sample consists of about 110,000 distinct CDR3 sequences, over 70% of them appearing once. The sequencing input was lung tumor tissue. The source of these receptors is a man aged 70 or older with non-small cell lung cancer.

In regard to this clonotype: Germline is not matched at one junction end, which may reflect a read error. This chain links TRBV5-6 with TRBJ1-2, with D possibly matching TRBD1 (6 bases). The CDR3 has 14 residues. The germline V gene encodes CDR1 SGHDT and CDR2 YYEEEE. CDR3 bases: TGCACCAGGAGCTTGATCGGACAGCAGGGTGGCTACACCTTC. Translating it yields CTRSLIGQQGGYTF.

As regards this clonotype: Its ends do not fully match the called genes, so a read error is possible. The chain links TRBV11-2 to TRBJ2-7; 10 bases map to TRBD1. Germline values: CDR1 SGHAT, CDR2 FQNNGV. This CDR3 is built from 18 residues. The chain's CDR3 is CASTRTGTGDSGDYEQYF. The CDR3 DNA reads TGTGCCAGCACCCGAACAGGGACAGGGGACTCTGGGGACTACGAGCAGTATTTC. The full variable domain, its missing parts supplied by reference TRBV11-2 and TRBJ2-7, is EAGVAQSPRYKIIEKRQSVAFWCNPISGHATLYWYQQILGQGPKLLIQFQNNGVVDDSQLPKDRFSAERLKGVDSTLKIQPAKLEDSAVYLCASTRTGTGDSGDYEQYFGPGTRLTVT.

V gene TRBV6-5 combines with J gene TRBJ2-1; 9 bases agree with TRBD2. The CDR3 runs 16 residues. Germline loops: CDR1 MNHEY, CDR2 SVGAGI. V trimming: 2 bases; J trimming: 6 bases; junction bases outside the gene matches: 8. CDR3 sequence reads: CASSYVSGRTGNEQFF. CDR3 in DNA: TGTGCCAGCAGTTACGTCAGCGGGAGGACGGGCAATGAGCAGTTCTTC.

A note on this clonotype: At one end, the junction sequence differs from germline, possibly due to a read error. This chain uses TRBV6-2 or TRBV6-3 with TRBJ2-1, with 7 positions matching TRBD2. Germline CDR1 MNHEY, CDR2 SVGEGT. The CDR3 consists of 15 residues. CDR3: CASSPGLCNINGQFF. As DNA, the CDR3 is TGTGCCAGCAGTCCGGGACTATGCAATATCAATGGGCAGTTCTTC.

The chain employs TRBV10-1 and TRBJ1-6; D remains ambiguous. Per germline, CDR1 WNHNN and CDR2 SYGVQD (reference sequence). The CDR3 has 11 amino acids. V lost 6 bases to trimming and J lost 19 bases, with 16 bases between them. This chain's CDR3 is CASRTYSRLHF. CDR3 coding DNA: TGCGCCAGCAGGACCTACTCACGCCTACACTTT.

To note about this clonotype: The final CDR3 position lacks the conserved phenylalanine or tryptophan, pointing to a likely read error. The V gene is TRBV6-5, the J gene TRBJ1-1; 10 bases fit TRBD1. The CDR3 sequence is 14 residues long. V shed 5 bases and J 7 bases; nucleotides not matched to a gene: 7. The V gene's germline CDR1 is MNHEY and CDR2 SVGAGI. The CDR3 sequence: CASSQTGGRREAFY. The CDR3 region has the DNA TGTGCCAGCAGTCAGACAGGGGGCCGTCGTGAAGCTTTCTAT.

CDR3: CSAFGLVDYGYTF. CDR3 DNA: TGCAGCGCATTCGGCCTGGTGGACTATGGCTACACCTTC. The genes are TRBV29-1 and TRBJ1-2; no clear D gene. This CDR3 is 13 amino acids long. Between the trimmed V and J ends, which lost 7 bases and 3 bases, there was a span of 15 bases. In germline, CDR1 is SQVTM, CDR2 ANQGSEA.

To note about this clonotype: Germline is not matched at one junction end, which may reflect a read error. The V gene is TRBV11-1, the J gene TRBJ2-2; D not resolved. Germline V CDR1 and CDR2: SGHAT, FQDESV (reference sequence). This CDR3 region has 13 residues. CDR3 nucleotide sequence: TGTGCGAGCAGCTTAGGGCATCACGGGGAGCTGTTTTTT. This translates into CASSLGHHGELFF.

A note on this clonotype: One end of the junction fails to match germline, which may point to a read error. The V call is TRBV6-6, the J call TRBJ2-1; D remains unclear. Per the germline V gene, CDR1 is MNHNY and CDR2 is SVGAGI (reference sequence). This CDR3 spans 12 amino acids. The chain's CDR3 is CTSNLGYNEQFF. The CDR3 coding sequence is TGTACCAGCAACCTCGGGTACAATGAGCAGTTCTTC.

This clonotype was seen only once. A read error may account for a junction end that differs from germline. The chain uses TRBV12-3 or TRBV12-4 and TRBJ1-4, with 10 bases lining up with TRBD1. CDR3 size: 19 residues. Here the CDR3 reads CDSSLTAATGGLSNEKLLF. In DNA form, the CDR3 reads TGTGACAGCAGTTTGACAGCTGCGACAGGGGGCCTGTCTAATGAAAAACTGTTATTT.

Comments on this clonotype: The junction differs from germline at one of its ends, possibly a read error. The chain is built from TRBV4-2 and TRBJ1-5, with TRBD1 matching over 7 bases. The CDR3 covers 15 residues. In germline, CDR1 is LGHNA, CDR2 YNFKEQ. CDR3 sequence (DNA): TGTGCCAGTAGCCTTCGAGGTACAGGGGATCAGCCCCAGCATTTT. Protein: CASSLRGTGDQPQHF.